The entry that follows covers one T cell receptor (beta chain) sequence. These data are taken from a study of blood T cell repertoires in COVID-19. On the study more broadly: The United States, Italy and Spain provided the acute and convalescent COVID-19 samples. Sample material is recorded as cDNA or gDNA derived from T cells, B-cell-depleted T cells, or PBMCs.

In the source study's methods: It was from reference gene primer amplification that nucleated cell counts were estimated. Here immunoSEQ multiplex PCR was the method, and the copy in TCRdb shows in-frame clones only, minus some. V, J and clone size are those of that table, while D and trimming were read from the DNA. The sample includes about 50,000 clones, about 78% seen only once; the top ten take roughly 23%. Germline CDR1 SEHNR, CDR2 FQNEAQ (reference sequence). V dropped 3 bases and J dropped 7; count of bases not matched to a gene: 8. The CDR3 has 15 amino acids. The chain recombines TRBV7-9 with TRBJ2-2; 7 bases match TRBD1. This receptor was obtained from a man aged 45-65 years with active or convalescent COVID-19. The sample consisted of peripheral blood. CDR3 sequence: CASSLGDSSFGELFF. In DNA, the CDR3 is TGTGCCAGCAGCTTGGGGGACAGTTCCTTCGGGGAGCTGTTTTTT.